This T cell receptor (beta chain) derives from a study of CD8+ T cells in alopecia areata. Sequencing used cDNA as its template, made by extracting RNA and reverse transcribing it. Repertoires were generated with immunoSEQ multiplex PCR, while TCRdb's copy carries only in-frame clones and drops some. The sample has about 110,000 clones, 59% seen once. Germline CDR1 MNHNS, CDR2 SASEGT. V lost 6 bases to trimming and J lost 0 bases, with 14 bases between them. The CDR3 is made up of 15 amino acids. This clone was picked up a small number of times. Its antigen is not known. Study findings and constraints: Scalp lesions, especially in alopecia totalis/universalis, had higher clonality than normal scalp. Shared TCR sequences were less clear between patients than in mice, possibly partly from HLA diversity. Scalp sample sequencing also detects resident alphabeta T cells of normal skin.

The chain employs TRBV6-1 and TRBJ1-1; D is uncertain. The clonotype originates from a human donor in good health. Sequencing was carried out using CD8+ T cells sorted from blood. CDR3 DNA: TGTGCCAGCAGCCAGAAGGCAGACTTGAACACTGAAGCTTTCTTT. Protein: CASSQKADLNTEAFF.